One sample yielded the 6 T cell receptor beta chains listed below, sequenced in a study of blood T cell repertoires in COVID-19. Libraries were prepared by immunoSEQ multiplex PCR; TCRdb keeps only in-frame clonotypes and omits some of them. This sample has approximately 32,000 clones, with about nine tenths found just once. Sequencing was carried out using peripheral blood. The receptors shown here come from a man aged 55 to 70 with acute or convalescent COVID-19.

This rearrangement joins TRBV19 to TRBJ1-1, with D maybe TRBD1 (5 bases). CDR1 is LNHDA and CDR2 is SQIVND in the germline V gene (reference sequence). The CDR3 is 13 amino acids. Trimming pared 6 bases from V and 4 bases from J, leaving 12 bases between. The CDR3 nucleotides are TGTGCCAGTAGCCGGGGGACCGTCACTGAAGCTTTCTTT. Its protein is CASSRGTVTEAFF.

The gene calls are TRBV24-1 and TRBJ2-5; perhaps TRBD1 as D (5 bases). V lost 3 bases, J lost 2 bases, and 9 bases lay in between. The germline gives CDR1 KGHDR, CDR2 SFDVKD. The CDR3 has 14 residues. In DNA, the CDR3 is TGTGCCACCAGTGATCTACGACAGCAAGAGACCCAGTACTTC. It yields the protein CATSDLRQQETQYF.

The chain combines TRBV30 with TRBJ1-2; D might be TRBD1 (6 bases). The CDR3 totals 13 residues. The germline V gene encodes CDR1 GTSNPN and CDR2 SVGIG (reference sequence). Trimming took 4 bases from V and 4 from J, leaving 13 bases between them. The CDR3: CAWIHRGTYGYTF. The CDR3 DNA follows: TGTGCCTGGATACATAGGGGGACCTATGGCTACACCTTC.

The rearrangement links TRBV7-2 to TRBJ1-3; TRBD1 is a possible D gene (5 bases). Between the trimmed V and J ends, which lost 2 bases and 5 bases, there was a span of 10 bases. CDR1 is SGHTA and CDR2 is FQGNSA in the germline V gene. There are 14 residues in the CDR3. CDR3: CASSLRQGRNTIYF. CDR3 sequence (DNA): TGTGCCAGCAGCTTACGGCAGGGCAGAAACACCATATATTTT.

The chain couples TRBV6-1 to TRBJ1-5; a weak D match, TRBD1 (5 bases). V was cut by 3 bases and J by 3 bases, with 9 bases left in between. Germline-derived CDR1 and CDR2 are MNHNS and SASEGT. The CDR3 runs to 14 residues. The CDR3 loop reads CASSEAGNNQPQHF. The CDR3 DNA follows: TGTGCCAGCAGTGAGGCAGGGAACAATCAGCCCCAGCATTTT.

The chain couples TRBV10-3 to TRBJ1-1, with TRBD1 as a possible D gene (6 bases). The germline V and J ends were trimmed by 5 bases and 0 bases, with 16 bases remaining between them. The CDR3 runs to 16 residues. Germline V gene data show CDR1 as ENHRY and CDR2 as SYGVKD. In DNA form, the CDR3 reads TGTGCCATCAGTCTCCGGGACACCGTTATGAACACTGAAGCTTTCTTT. Translated, it gives CAISLRDTVMNTEAFF.